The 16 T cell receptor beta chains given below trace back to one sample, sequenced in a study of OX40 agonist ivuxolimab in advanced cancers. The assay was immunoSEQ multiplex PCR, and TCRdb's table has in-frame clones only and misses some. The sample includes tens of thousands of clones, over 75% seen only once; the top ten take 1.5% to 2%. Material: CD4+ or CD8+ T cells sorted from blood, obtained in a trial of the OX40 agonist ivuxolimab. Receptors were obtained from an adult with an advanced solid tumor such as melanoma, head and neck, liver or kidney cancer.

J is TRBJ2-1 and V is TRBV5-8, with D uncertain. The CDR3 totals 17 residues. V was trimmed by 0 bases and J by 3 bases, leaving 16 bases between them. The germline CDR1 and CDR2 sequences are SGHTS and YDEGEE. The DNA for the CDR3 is TGTGCCAGCAGCTTGGGGGTAGCATCGGGTAACTACAATGAGCAGTTCTTC. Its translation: CASSLGVASGNYNEQFF.

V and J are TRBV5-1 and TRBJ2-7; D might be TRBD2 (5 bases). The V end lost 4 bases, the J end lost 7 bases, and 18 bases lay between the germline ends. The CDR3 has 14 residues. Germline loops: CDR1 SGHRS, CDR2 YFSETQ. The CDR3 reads CASSPPVRSGEQYF. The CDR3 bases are TGCGCCAGCAGCCCCCCCGTCCGTTCGGGAGAGCAGTACTTC. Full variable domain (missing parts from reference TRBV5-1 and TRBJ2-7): KAGVTQTPRYLIKTRGQQVTLSCSPISGHRSVSWYQQTPGQGLQFLFEYFSETQRNKGNFPGRFSGRQFSNSRSEMNVSTLELGDSALYLCASSPPVRSGEQYFGPGTRLTVT.

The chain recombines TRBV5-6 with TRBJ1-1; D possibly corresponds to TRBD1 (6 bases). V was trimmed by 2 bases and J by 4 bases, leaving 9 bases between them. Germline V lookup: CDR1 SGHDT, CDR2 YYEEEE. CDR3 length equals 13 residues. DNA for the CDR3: TGTGCCAGCAGCTTAAAAGGGGGCACTGAAGCTTTCTTT. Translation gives CASSLKGGTEAFF.

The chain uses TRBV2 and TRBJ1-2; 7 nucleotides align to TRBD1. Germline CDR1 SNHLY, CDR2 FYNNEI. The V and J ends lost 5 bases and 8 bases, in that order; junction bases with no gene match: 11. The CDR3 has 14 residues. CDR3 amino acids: CASSRTGEMKGYTF. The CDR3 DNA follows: TGTGCCAGCAGTCGTACAGGGGAAATGAAGGGCTACACCTTC.

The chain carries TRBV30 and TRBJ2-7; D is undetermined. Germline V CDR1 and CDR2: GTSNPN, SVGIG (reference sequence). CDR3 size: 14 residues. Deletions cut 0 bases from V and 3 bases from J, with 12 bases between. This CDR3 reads CAWSVRAIIYEQYF. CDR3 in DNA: TGTGCCTGGAGTGTACGGGCGATCATCTACGAGCAGTACTTC.

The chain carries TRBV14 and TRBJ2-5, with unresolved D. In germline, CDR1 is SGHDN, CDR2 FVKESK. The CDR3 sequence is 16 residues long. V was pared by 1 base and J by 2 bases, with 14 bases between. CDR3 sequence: CASSQVLRLGQETQYF. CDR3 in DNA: TGTGCCAGCAGCCAAGTTCTCAGGTTGGGACAAGAGACCCAGTACTTC.

In DNA form, the CDR3 reads TGCGCCAGCAGTGAGCAGAGGGGGGAGAGGAACTATGGCTACACCTTC. Amino acids: CASSEQRGERNYGYTF. The V call is TRBV10-1, the J call TRBJ1-2; D may be TRBD1 (6 bases). The CDR3 extends over 16 amino acids. V shed 2 bases and J shed 2 bases, with 15 bases lying between them. Germline CDR1 is WNHNN and CDR2 is SYGVQD (reference sequence).

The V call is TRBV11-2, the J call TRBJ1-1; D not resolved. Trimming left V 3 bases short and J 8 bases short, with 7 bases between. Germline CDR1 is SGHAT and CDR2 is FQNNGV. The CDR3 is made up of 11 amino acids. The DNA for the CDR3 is TGTGCCAGCAGCTTCGGGTGGGAAGCTTTCTTT. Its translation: CASSFGWEAFF.

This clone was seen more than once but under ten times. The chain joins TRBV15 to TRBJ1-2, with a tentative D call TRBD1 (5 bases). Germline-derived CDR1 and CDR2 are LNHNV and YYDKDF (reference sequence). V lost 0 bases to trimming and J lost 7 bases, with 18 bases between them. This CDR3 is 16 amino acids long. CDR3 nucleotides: TGTGCCACCAGCAGAGATCGTGCAGGCCTGGGGACTGGCTACACCTTC. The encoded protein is CATSRDRAGLGTGYTF.

In DNA, the CDR3 is TGTGCCAGCAGCTTAGAAGGGTACGCTGAAGCTTTCTTT. Translation: CASSLEGYAEAFF. V is TRBV11-2 and J is TRBJ1-1, with unresolved D. The CDR3 extends over 13 amino acids. CDR1 is SGHAT and CDR2 is FQNNGV in the germline V gene. V was cut by 0 bases and J by 6 bases, with 8 bases left in between.

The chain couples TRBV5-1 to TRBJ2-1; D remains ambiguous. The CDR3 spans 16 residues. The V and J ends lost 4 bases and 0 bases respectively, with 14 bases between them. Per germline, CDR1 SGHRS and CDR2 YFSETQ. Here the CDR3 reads CASSLESRSSYNEQFF. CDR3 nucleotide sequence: TGCGCCAGCAGCCTGGAGAGCAGGAGCTCCTACAATGAGCAGTTCTTC.

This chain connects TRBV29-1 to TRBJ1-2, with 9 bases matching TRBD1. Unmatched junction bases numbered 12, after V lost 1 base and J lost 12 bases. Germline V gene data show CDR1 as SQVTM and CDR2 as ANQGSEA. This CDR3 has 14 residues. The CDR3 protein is CSVEAGVGDREDTF. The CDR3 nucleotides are TGCAGCGTTGAAGCAGGCGTGGGGGACAGGGAAGACACCTTC. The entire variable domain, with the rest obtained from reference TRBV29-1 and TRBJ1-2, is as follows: SAVISQKPSRDICQRGTSLTIQCQVDSQVTMMFWYRQQPGQSLTLIATANQGSEATYESGFVIDKFPISRPNLTFSTLTVSNMSPEDSSIYLCSVEAGVGDREDTFGSGTRLTVV.

CDR3 in amino acids: CASSSGAGTDTQYF. CDR3 DNA: TGTGCCAGCAGTTCAGGGGCTGGCACAGATACGCAGTATTTT. The chain is built from TRBV11-3 and TRBJ2-3; maybe TRBD1 (6 bases). V lost 6 bases and J 1 base, leaving 11 bases between the germline ends. The CDR3 loop spans 14 amino acids. CDR1 and CDR2 (germline): SGHNT, YENEEA.

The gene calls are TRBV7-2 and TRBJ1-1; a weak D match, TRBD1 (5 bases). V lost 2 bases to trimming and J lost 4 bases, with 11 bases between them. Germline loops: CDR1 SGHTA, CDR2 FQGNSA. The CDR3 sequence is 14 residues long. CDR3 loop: CASSLSTGTTEAFF. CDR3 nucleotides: TGTGCCAGCAGCTTAAGTACGGGGACCACTGAAGCTTTCTTT.

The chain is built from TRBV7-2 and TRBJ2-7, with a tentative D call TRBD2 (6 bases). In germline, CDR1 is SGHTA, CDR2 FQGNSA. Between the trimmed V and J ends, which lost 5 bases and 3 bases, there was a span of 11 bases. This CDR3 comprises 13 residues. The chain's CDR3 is CASSPGTLYEQYF. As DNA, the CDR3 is TGTGCCAGCAGCCCGGGGACTCTCTACGAGCAGTACTTC.

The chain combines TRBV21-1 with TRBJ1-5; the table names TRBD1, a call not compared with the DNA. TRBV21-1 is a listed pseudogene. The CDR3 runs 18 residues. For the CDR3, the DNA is TGTGCCAGCAGCACCTCCGGGACAGGGGAATATAGCAATCAGCCCCAGCATTTT. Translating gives CASSTSGTGEYSNQPQHF.